The T cell receptor (beta chain) described here comes from a study of T cell responses to AZD1222 COVID-19 vaccine. Study observations and caveats: Just five to seven people given AZD1222 tested seropositive at baseline. Variant regions that are unmutated are reportedly the target of nearly half of spike-specific TCRs.

The CDR3 is 15 amino acids. With V trimmed by 7 bases and J by 6 bases, 11 bases remained unmatched. From germline, CDR1 is LNHDA and CDR2 SQIVND (reference sequence). Concerning this clone itself: What it binds is not known.

Using immunoSEQ multiplex PCR, the repertoire was profiled, and TCRdb retains in-frame clones only, with some absent. The table records 100,000 to 150,000 clones, around 92% of them present only once. The chain employs TRBV19 and TRBJ1-5; the match to TRBD1 covers 8 bases. The input for sequencing was peripheral blood, taken on day 0 of AZD1222 vaccination. The TCR sequence derives from an adult in good health. The CDR3 nucleotides are TGTGCCAGTACCCCCAGGGACAGGTCCCGTCAGCCCCAGCATTTT. Protein product: CASTPRDRSRQPQHF.